In its sample, the clone carrying this T cell receptor beta chain was seen a few times. Its antigen is not identified. This sample is drawn from a study of T cell repertoires in cytomegalovirus infection. At the level of the study: HLA-B-restricted CMV epitopes that are well studied were used alongside recently identified HLA-C-restricted ones. Public TCR beta signatures indicated both CMV infection and matching HLA type. Study observations and caveats: Adding up the frequency of public TCR beta families identified people who carried CMV plus the relevant HLA. The response measured ex vivo was dominated by TCR beta clonotypes (HLA-C-restricted and CMV-specific).

J lost 3 bases, V lost 1 base, and 4 bases had no gene match. The V gene's germline CDR1 is SGHVS and CDR2 FNYEAQ. This CDR3 region has 15 residues. Each CDR3 protein gets one entry after TCRdb re-called the reads with MiXCR. The data show fewer than 950,000 distinct CDR3 sequences, 30% to 35% seen once. The receptor was isolated from a human donor in good health (CMV status not recorded). Some clones in this sample may be carry-over from other donors' samples. The rearrangement joins TRBV7-6 to TRBJ2-7, with 9 positions matching TRBD2. The input for sequencing was cultured CD8+ T cells from PBMCs, taken from culture after CMV antigen stimulation. The DNA of the CDR3 is TGTGCCAGCAGCTTAGTGGCTAGCGGGGACTACGAGCAGTACTTC. Translated: CASSLVASGDYEQYF.